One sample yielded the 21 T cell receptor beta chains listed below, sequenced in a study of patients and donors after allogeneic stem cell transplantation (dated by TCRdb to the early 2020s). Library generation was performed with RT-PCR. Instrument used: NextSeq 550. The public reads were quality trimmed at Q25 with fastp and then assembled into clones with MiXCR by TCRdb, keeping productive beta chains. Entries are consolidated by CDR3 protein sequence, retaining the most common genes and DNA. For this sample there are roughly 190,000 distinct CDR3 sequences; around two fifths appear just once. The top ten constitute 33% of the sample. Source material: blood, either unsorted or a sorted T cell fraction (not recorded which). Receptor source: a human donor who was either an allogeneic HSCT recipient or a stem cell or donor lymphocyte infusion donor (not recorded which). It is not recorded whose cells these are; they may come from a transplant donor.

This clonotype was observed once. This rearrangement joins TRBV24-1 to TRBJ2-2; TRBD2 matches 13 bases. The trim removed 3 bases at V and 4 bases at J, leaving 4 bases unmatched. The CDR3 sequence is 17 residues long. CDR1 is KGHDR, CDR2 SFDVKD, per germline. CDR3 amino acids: CATSDTGTSGITGELFF. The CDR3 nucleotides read TGTGCCACCAGTGATACTGGGACTAGCGGGATCACCGGGGAGCTGTTTTTT.

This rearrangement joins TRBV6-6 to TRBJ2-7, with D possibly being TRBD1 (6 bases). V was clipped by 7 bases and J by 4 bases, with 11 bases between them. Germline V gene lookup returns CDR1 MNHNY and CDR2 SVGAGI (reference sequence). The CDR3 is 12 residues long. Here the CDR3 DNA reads TGTGCCAGCAATGGGGGCCCTTACGAGCAGTACTTC. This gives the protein CASNGGPYEQYF.

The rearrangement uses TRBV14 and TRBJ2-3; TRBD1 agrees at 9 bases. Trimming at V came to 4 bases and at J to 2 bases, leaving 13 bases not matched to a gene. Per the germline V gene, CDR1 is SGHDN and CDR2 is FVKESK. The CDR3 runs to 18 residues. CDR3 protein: CASSPLNLGQGYTDTQYF. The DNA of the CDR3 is TGTGCCAGCAGCCCCCTAAATTTGGGACAGGGATACACAGATACGCAGTATTTT.

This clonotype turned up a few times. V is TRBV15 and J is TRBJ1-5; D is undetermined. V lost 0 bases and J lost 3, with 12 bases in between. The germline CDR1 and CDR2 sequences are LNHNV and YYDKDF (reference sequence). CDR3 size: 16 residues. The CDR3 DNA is TGTGCCACCAGCAGAGATCGTGCGATATCCAATCAGCCCCAGCATTTT. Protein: CATSRDRAISNQPQHF.

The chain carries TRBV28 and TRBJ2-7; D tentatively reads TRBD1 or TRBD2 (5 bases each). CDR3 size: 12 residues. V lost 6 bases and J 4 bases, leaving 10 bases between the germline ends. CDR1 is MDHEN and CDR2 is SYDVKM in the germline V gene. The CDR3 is CASRGTEYEQYF. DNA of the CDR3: TGTGCCAGCAGGGGGACGGAGTACGAGCAGTACTTC.

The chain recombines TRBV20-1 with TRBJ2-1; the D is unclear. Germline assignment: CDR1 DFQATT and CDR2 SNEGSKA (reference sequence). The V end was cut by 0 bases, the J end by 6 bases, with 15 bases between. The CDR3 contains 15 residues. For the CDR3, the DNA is TGCAGTGCTAGAGACCCGCGTGTGTTGGGCAATGAGCAGTTCTTC. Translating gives CSARDPRVLGNEQFF.

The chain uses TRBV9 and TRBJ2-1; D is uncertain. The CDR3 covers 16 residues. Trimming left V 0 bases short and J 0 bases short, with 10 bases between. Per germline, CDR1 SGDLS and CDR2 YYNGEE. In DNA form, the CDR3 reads TGTGCCAGCAGCGTAGCTAGGACGAGCTCCTACAATGAGCAGTTCTTC. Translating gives CASSVARTSSYNEQFF.

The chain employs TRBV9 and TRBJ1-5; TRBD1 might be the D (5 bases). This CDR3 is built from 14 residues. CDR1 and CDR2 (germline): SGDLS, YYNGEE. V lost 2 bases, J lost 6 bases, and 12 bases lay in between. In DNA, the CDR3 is TGTGCCAGCAGCGTTGGGGGAATCGGTCAGCCCCAGCATTTT. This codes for CASSVGGIGQPQHF.

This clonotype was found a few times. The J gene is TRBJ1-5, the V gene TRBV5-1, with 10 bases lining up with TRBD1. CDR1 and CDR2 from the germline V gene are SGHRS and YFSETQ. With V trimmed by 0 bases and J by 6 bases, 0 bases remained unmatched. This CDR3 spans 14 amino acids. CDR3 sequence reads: CASSLGDRGQPQHF. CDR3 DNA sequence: TGCGCCAGCAGCTTGGGGGACAGGGGTCAGCCCCAGCATTTT.

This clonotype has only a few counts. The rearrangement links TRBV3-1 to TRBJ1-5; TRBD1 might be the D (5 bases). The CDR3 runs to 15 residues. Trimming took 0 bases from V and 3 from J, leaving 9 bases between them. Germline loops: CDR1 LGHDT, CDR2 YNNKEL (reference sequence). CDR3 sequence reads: CASSQDRGNNQPQHF. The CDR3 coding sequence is TGTGCCAGCAGCCAAGATCGGGGGAACAATCAGCCCCAGCATTTT.

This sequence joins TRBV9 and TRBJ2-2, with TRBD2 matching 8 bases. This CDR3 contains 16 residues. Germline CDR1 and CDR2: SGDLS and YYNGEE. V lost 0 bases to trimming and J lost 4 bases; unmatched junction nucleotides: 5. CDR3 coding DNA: TGTGCCAGCAGCGTAGAACGGGAGGGCTTCACCGGGGAGCTGTTTTTT. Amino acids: CASSVEREGFTGELFF.

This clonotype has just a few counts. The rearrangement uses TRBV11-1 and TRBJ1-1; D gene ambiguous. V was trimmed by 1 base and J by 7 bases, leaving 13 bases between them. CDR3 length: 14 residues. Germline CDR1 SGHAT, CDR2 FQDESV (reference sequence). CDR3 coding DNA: TGTGCCAGCAGCTTAGAAGGAATCGGCAGTGAAGCTTTCTTT. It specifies CASSLEGIGSEAFF.

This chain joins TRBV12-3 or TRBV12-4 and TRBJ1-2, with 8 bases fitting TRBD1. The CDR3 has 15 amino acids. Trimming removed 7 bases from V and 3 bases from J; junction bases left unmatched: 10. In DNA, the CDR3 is TGTGCCAGCACCTCGGACAGGGAAATATACTATGGCTACACCTTC. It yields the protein CASTSDREIYYGYTF.

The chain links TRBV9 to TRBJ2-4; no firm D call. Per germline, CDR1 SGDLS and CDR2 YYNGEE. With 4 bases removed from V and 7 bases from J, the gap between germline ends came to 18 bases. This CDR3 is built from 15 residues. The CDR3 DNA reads TGTGCCAGCAGCCCACCTTCGGGTGGGGTGAACATTCAGTACTTC. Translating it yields CASSPPSGGVNIQYF.

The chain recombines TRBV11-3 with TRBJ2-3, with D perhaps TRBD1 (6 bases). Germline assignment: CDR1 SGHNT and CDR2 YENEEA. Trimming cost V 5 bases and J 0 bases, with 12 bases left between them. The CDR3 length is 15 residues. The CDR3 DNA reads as TGTGCCAGCAGCCAAGGGGGAACTAGCACAGATACGCAGTATTTT. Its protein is CASSQGGTSTDTQYF.

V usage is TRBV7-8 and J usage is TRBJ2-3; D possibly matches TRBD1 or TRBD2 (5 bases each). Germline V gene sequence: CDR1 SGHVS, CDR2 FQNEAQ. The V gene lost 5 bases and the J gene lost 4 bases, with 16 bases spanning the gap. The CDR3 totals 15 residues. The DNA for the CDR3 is TGTGCCAGCAGCCTCCGTCTGGGGGAGTCAGATACGCAGTATTTT. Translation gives CASSLRLGESDTQYF.

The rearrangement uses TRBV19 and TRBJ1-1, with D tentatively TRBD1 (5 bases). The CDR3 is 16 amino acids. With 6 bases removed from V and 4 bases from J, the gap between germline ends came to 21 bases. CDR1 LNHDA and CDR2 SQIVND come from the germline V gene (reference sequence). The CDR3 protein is CASRRVGGRGSTEAFF. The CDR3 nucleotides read TGTGCCAGTAGACGAGTTGGGGGTCGAGGGAGCACTGAAGCTTTCTTT.

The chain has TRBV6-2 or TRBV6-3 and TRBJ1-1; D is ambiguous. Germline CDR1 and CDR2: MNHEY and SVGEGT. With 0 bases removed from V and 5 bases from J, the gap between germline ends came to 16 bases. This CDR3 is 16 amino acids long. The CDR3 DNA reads TGTGCCAGCAGTTACTCGCACCAGGAGGGAAAGACTGAAGCTTTCTTT. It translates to CASSYSHQEGKTEAFF.

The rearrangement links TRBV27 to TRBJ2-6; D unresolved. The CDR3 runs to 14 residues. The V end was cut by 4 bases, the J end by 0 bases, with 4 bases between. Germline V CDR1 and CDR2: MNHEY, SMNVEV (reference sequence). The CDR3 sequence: CASSWTSGANVLTF. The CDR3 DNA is TGTGCCAGCAGTTGGACCTCTGGGGCCAACGTCCTGACTTTC.

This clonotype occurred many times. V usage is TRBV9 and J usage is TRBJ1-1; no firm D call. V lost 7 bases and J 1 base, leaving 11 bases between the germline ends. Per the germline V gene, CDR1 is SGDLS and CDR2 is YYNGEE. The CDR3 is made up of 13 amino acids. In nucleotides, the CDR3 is TGTGCCAGCTCCCGAGGAGGGAACACTGAAGCTTTCTTT. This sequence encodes CASSRGGNTEAFF. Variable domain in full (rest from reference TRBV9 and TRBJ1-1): DSGVTQTPKHLITATGQRVTLRCSPRSGDLSVYWYQQSLDQGLQFLIQYYNGEERAKGNILERFSAQQFPDLHSELNLSSLELGDSALYFCASSRGGNTEAFFGQGTRLTVV.

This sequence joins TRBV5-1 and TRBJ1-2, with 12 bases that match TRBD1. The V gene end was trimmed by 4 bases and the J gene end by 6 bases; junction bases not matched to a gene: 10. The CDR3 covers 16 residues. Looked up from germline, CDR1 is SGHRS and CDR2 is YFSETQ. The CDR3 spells CASSPSGTGGADGYTF. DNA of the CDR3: TGCGCCAGCAGCCCCTCCGGGACAGGGGGCGCAGATGGCTACACCTTC.